This entry lists 14 T cell receptor beta chains sequenced from one sample in a study of blood T cell repertoires in COVID-19. Profiling relied on immunoSEQ multiplex PCR, and the TCRdb table lists in-frame clones only, not all of them. The sample has 75,000 to 85,000 clones; 80% to 90% are singletons. Material: peripheral blood. Receptors were obtained from a human donor in a cohort sampled during active COVID-19.

The DNA of the CDR3 is TGTGCCAGCAGCCCCGGGACTAAAAACACAGATACGCAGTATTTT. It specifies CASSPGTKNTDTQYF. The chain is built from TRBV11-2 and TRBJ2-3; 7 nucleotides agree with TRBD2. Germline V gives CDR1 SGHAT, CDR2 FQNNGV. The CDR3 runs to 15 residues. V trimming: 5 bases; J trimming: 2 bases; junction bases outside the gene matches: 7.

The gene calls are TRBV4-3 and TRBJ2-1; weak D call: TRBD2 (5 bases). Germline CDR1 reads LGHNA; CDR2 reads YSLEER. This CDR3 contains 14 residues. The V and J ends lost 4 bases and 5 bases respectively, with 12 bases between them. DNA for the CDR3: TGCGCCAGCAGCCGCCAACTAGAGAACAATGAGCAGTTCTTC. Its translation: CASSRQLENNEQFF.

V and J are TRBV5-1 and TRBJ2-4; 7 nucleotides match TRBD1. The length of the CDR3 is 18 residues. CDR1 and CDR2 (germline): SGHRS, YFSETQ. Unmatched junction bases numbered 16, after V lost 7 bases and J lost 0 bases. For the CDR3, the DNA is TGCGCCAGCTCCGAGCGACCCCGGGACAGCATAGCCAAAAACATTCAGTACTTC. This gives the protein CASSERPRDSIAKNIQYF.

The V and J genes are TRBV24-1 and TRBJ2-1; 7 nucleotides agree with TRBD1. The length of the CDR3 is 15 residues. The V gene end was trimmed by 2 bases and the J gene end by 1 base; junction bases not matched to a gene: 1. Germline CDR1 and CDR2: KGHDR and SFDVKD. This CDR3 reads CATSDSTGSYNEQFF. For the CDR3, the DNA is TGTGCCACCAGTGATTCGACAGGGTCCTACAATGAGCAGTTCTTC.

The rearrangement uses TRBV7-2 and TRBJ1-1, with 7 bases matching TRBD1. The CDR3 contains 16 residues. The germline V gene encodes CDR1 SGHTA and CDR2 FQGNSA. The V segment lost 1 base and the J segment 1 base; nucleotides outside the gene matches: 6. CDR3 in amino acids: CASSLGQGVPNTEAFF. DNA for the CDR3: TGTGCCAGCAGCTTAGGCCAGGGGGTCCCGAACACTGAAGCTTTCTTT.

The gene calls are TRBV11-2 and TRBJ2-7; 7 bases are a match to TRBD1. The CDR3 totals 14 residues. V lost 0 bases, J lost 2 bases, and 1 base stayed unmatched. Germline CDR1 is SGHAT and CDR2 is FQNNGV. The CDR3 DNA follows: TGTGCCAGCAGCTTAGACGGGACAGCCTACGAGCAGTACTTC. Translated: CASSLDGTAYEQYF.

V gene TRBV5-3 combines with J gene TRBJ2-1, with 7 bases aligning to TRBD2. TRBV5-3 is an ORF, and what it does is uncertain. The CDR3 is 15 residues long. V gave up 0 bases and J gave up 9 bases; unmatched junction bases: 9. The chain's CDR3 is CARSLAVGGRGEQFF. The CDR3, as DNA: TGTGCCAGAAGCTTGGCCGTAGGAGGGAGGGGTGAGCAGTTCTTC.

The genes are TRBV28 and TRBJ2-1; 9 bases fit TRBD2. In germline, CDR1 is MDHEN, CDR2 SYDVKM. The CDR3 length is 14 residues. The J segment lost 4 bases and the V segment lost 6 bases, leaving 4 bases of the junction unmatched. The CDR3 here is CASRPLAGYNEQFF. CDR3 DNA: TGTGCCAGCAGACCCCTAGCGGGGTACAATGAGCAGTTCTTC.

The genes are TRBV25-1 and TRBJ2-1; 8 nucleotides match TRBD2. Germline CDR1 reads MGHDK; CDR2 reads SYGVNS. V lost 3 bases, J lost 10 bases, and 11 bases stayed unmatched. There are 15 residues in the CDR3. Here the CDR3 reads CASSDWTGGPGEQFF. CDR3 sequence (DNA): TGTGCCAGCAGTGATTGGACGGGAGGGCCAGGGGAGCAGTTCTTC.

This chain links TRBV5-4 with TRBJ1-2, with D tentatively TRBD1 (6 bases). The germline V and J ends were trimmed by 3 bases and 2 bases, with 8 bases remaining between them. The CDR3 consists of 13 residues. Germline CDR1 and CDR2: SGHNT and YYREEE (reference sequence). CDR3 in amino acids: CASSSGQNYGYTF. CDR3 DNA: TGTGCCAGCAGCTCCGGACAGAACTATGGCTACACCTTC.

The CDR3 loop reads CASSTLAGRYEQFF. CDR3 DNA: TGTGCCAGTAGTACGTTAGCGGGACGGTATGAGCAGTTCTTC. This chain uses TRBV19 with TRBJ2-1; 8 nucleotides agree with TRBD2. The V segment lost 4 bases and the J segment 8 bases; nucleotides outside the gene matches: 7. Germline loops: CDR1 LNHDA, CDR2 SQIVND (reference sequence). The CDR3 totals 14 residues.

This clone was observed a few times. The rearrangement links TRBV19 to TRBJ2-7; 7 nucleotides line up with TRBD2. The CDR3 totals 14 residues. Germline trimming cut 2 bases from V and 0 bases from J; bases unmatched to any gene: 1. The V gene's germline CDR1 is LNHDA and CDR2 SQIVND (reference sequence). The CDR3 sequence is CASSIRTSSYEQYF. CDR3 DNA: TGTGCCAGTAGTATACGGACTAGCTCCTACGAGCAGTACTTC.

The genes are TRBV6-6 and TRBJ2-7; 8 bases match TRBD2. The germline gives CDR1 MNHNY, CDR2 SVGAGI (reference sequence). Unmatched junction bases numbered 10, after V lost 2 bases and J lost 4 bases. CDR3 length: 16 residues. CDR3 residues: CASSYTRSGGGYEQYF. The DNA for the CDR3 is TGTGCCAGCAGTTACACCCGGTCGGGAGGGGGTTACGAGCAGTACTTC.

This clone was counted a single time. The V call is TRBV2, the J call TRBJ2-5; TRBD1 matches at 7 bases. CDR3 size: 11 residues. The germline CDR1 and CDR2 sequences are SNHLY and FYNNEI. J gave up 5 bases and V 6 bases, and 0 bases lay outside the gene matches. CDR3: CASRTGETQYF. The CDR3 DNA follows: TGTGCCAGCAGGACAGGGGAGACCCAGTACTTC.